Shown below are 29 T cell receptor beta chains from a single sample sequenced in a study of shared clonotypes between healthy human individuals. Here immunoSEQ multiplex PCR was the method, and the copy in TCRdb shows in-frame clones only, minus some. The sample lists roughly 1 million clones; approximately 68% were seen once. Sequencing was performed on memory CD4+ T cells sorted from blood. As for subset: CD45RA-negative fraction. These receptors were taken from a man younger than 35 in good health.

This clone was observed at least ten times. This chain links TRBV28 with TRBJ1-1; D is ambiguous. The germline V and J ends were trimmed by 4 bases and 6 bases, with 12 bases remaining between them. The germline CDR1 and CDR2 sequences are MDHEN and SYDVKM. This CDR3 spans 13 amino acids. CDR3 sequence (DNA): TGTGCCAGCAGTTCCCCAGGTACTCCTGAAGCTTTCTTT. This sequence encodes CASSSPGTPEAFF. The variable domain in full, with the rest retrieved from reference TRBV28 and TRBJ1-1, is DVKVTQSSRYLVKRTGEKVFLECVQDMDHENMFWYRQDPGLGLRLIYFSYDVKMKEKGDIPEGYSVSREKKERFSLILESASTNQTSMYLCASSSPGTPEAFFGQGTRLTVV.

V usage is TRBV5-4 and J usage is TRBJ2-5, with D possibly being TRBD1 or TRBD2 (6 bases each). The CDR3 has 15 residues. Trimming removed 0 bases from V and 1 base from J, with 10 bases in between. CDR1 and CDR2 from the germline V gene are SGHNT and YYREEE (reference sequence). For the CDR3, the DNA is TGTGCCAGCAGCTTGGGGGGGGCCCTCCAAGAGACCCAGTACTTC. Amino acids: CASSLGGALQETQYF.

The rearrangement joins TRBV30 to TRBJ2-7; D remains ambiguous. The CDR3 has 13 residues. CDR1 and CDR2 (germline): GTSNPN, SVGIG (reference sequence). Trimming stripped 2 bases from V and 4 bases from J, with 12 bases between. CDR3 protein: CAWSTQPPYEQYF. CDR3 DNA sequence: TGTGCCTGGAGTACCCAACCTCCATACGAGCAGTACTTC.

This clone was observed a single time. This chain links TRBV5-1 with TRBJ2-1, with 8 positions matching TRBD2. The CDR3 totals 16 residues. The J segment lost 8 bases and the V segment lost 3 bases, leaving 13 bases of the junction unmatched. The V gene's germline CDR1 is SGHRS and CDR2 YFSETQ. CDR3 residues: CASSSGLAGRRDEQFF. The CDR3 nucleotides are TGCGCCAGCAGCTCCGGGTTAGCGGGACGAAGAGATGAGCAGTTCTTC. Based on the CDR3 plus reference TRBV5-1 and TRBJ2-1, the full variable domain is KAGVTQTPRYLIKTRGQQVTLSCSPISGHRSVSWYQQTPGQGLQFLFEYFSETQRNKGNFPGRFSGRQFSNSRSEMNVSTLELGDSALYLCASSSGLAGRRDEQFFGPGTRLTVL.

The chain is built from TRBV4-3 and TRBJ2-5; 7 bases match TRBD2. The DNA end is more similar to TRBJ2-7, so the J call may be wrong. From germline, CDR1 is LGHNA and CDR2 YSLEER. The CDR3 has 19 amino acids. The CDR3 nucleotides read TGCGCCAGCAGCCAAGGAAGGGTCCGGGACTACGCGTCGACTTACGAGCAGTACTTC. It codes for CASSQGRVRDYASTYEQYF.

This chain uses TRBV5-5 with TRBJ2-7; D might be TRBD1 or TRBD2, each matching 5 bases. V lost 1 base and J lost 4, with 15 bases in between. This CDR3 is 15 amino acids long. The germline CDR1 and CDR2 sequences are SGHKS and YYEKEE (reference sequence). CDR3 DNA: TGTGCCAGCAGCTTGTTGGCTGGGACCACGTACGAGCAGTACTTC. Amino acid sequence: CASSLLAGTTYEQYF.

In its sample, this clone was seen once. The chain has TRBV7-2 and TRBJ1-1, with D unresolved. There are 15 residues in the CDR3. The germline CDR1 and CDR2 sequences are SGHTA and FQGNSA. The germline V and J ends were trimmed by 6 bases and 0 bases, with 14 bases remaining between them. For the CDR3, the DNA is TGTGCCAGCAGTTTCACCGGGTCGATGAACACTGAAGCTTTCTTT. Translated: CASSFTGSMNTEAFF.

V and J are TRBV10-1 and TRBJ2-2; 9 bases are shared with TRBD1. The length of the CDR3 is 16 residues. The germline V gene encodes CDR1 WNHNN and CDR2 SYGVQD (reference sequence). The ends lost 2 bases at V and 5 bases at J; junction bases unmatched: 6. The CDR3 DNA sequence: TGCGCCAGCAGTGAGAGAGGGACAGGGAAAACCGGGGAGCTGTTTTTT. Translation gives CASSERGTGKTGELFF.

This chain uses TRBV6-5 with TRBJ1-1; no clear D. The CDR3 is made up of 12 amino acids. The germline V gene has CDR1 MNHEY and CDR2 SVGAGI. Trimming pared 6 bases from V and 0 bases from J, leaving 5 bases between. CDR3 protein: CASRDMNTEAFF. The CDR3 nucleotides read TGTGCCAGCAGAGACATGAACACTGAAGCTTTCTTT.

J is TRBJ2-1 and V is TRBV29-1, with TRBD1 matching 10 bases. Germline V gene data show CDR1 as SQVTM and CDR2 as ANQGSEA. V trimming: 2 bases; J trimming: 8 bases; junction bases outside the gene matches: 6. CDR3 length: 14 residues. The CDR3 sequence is CSVEWGTGVDEQFF. DNA of the CDR3: TGCAGCGTTGAATGGGGGACAGGGGTCGATGAGCAGTTCTTC.

The V gene is TRBV7-2, the J gene TRBJ1-2; TRBD1 might be the D (5 bases). This CDR3 is 17 amino acids long. Germline V gives CDR1 SGHTA, CDR2 FQGNSA. V was clipped by 0 bases and J by 1 base, with 15 bases between them. CDR3 loop: CASSLAGKAGINYGYTF. The CDR3 nucleotides are TGTGCCAGCAGCTTAGCGGGGAAGGCAGGGATTAACTATGGCTACACCTTC.

The chain combines TRBV11-2 with TRBJ2-5; no clear D gene. The germline V gene has CDR1 SGHAT and CDR2 FQNNGV. V lost 5 bases to trimming and J lost 5 bases, with 18 bases between them. The CDR3 has 15 amino acids. The CDR3 DNA reads as TGTGCCAGCAGCAACCTACCCCCCAAATGCGAGACCCAGTACTTC. It is translated as CASSNLPPKCETQYF. The full variable domain, completed using reference TRBV11-2 and TRBJ2-5, is EAGVAQSPRYKIIEKRQSVAFWCNPISGHATLYWYQQILGQGPKLLIQFQNNGVVDDSQLPKDRFSAERLKGVDSTLKIQPAKLEDSAVYLCASSNLPPKCETQYFGPGTRLLVL.

Of note for this clone: Other DNA sequences within the sample encode an identical CDR3. The gene calls are TRBV6-1 and TRBJ2-7, with D perhaps TRBD1 (5 bases). The CDR3 loop spans 12 amino acids. V was cut by 4 bases and J by 4 bases, with 8 bases left in between. The germline gives CDR1 MNHNS, CDR2 SASEGT. The CDR3 protein is CASSGQTYEQYF. DNA for the CDR3: TGTGCCAGCAGTGGACAGACATACGAGCAGTACTTC.

The CDR3 region has the DNA TGTGCCAGCAGCCGAACAGGGTATGAGCAGTTCTTC. It specifies CASSRTGYEQFF. The J gene is TRBJ2-1, the V gene TRBV4-2; D is perhaps TRBD1 (6 bases). This CDR3 has 12 amino acids. Per germline, CDR1 LGHNA and CDR2 YNFKEQ. V shed 4 bases and J shed 8 bases, with 9 bases lying between them.

The chain couples TRBV20-1 to TRBJ2-5; D unresolved. The J call may not be correct, given that the DNA end is closer to TRBJ2-7. Germline-derived CDR1 and CDR2 are DFQATT and SNEGSKA (reference sequence). The CDR3 runs to 11 residues. CDR3 region: CSAPRVNEQYF. The DNA of the CDR3 is TGCAGTGCCCCAAGGGTTAACGAGCAGTACTTC.

This rearrangement joins TRBV6-6 to TRBJ2-7; 9 positions match TRBD1. V was pared by 5 bases and J by 4 bases, with 9 bases of the junction left unmatched. The germline V gene encodes CDR1 MNHNY and CDR2 SVGAGI (reference sequence). The CDR3 totals 15 residues. The CDR3 loop reads CASSRTGGSKYEQYF. In nucleotides, the CDR3 is TGTGCCAGCAGTCGAACAGGGGGCAGTAAGTACGAGCAGTACTTC.

The chain couples TRBV27 to TRBJ1-6; D call uncertain. The germline V and J ends were trimmed by 10 bases and 4 bases, with 8 bases remaining between them. CDR3 length: 12 amino acids. CDR1 MNHEY and CDR2 SMNVEV come from the germline V gene (reference sequence). CDR3 DNA sequence: TGTGCCACCGGACTGTATAATTCACCCCTCCACTTT. Its translation is CATGLYNSPLHF.

The chain carries TRBV28 and TRBJ1-2; D possibly corresponds to TRBD1 (5 bases). V lost 3 bases and J 0 bases, leaving 14 bases between the germline ends. This CDR3 is 16 amino acids long. Germline V gene data show CDR1 as MDHEN and CDR2 as SYDVKM. As DNA, the CDR3 is TGTGCCAGCAGTTTGGGGCCTCCGGGGGCTAACTATGGCTACACCTTC. Its translation: CASSLGPPGANYGYTF.

This clone was found many times. The chain joins TRBV27 to TRBJ2-7; D unclear. V dropped 6 bases and J dropped 6 bases, with 21 bases sitting between them. CDR3 size: 15 residues. Germline lookup yields CDR1 MNHEY and CDR2 SMNVEV (reference sequence). Here the CDR3 DNA reads TGTGCCAGCAGGGTTGGGTACCAGCCTTCAGGCGAGCAGTACTTC. This gives the protein CASRVGYQPSGEQYF.

The chain links TRBV28 to TRBJ2-7; 8 bases line up with TRBD1. The V gene end was trimmed by 2 bases and the J gene end by 5 bases; junction bases not matched to a gene: 5. This CDR3 region has 14 residues. Germline-derived CDR1 and CDR2 are MDHEN and SYDVKM. CDR3 protein: CASSLRQGAHEQYF. The CDR3 DNA sequence: TGTGCCAGCAGTTTAAGGCAGGGGGCCCACGAGCAGTACTTC.

A word on this clone: The same CDR3 can be traced to other DNA sequences in this sample. This rearrangement joins TRBV10-3 to TRBJ1-3, with D hard to call. The V gene lost 0 bases and the J gene lost 4 bases, with 4 bases spanning the gap. The CDR3 sequence is 13 residues long. Germline loops: CDR1 ENHRY, CDR2 SYGVKD. The CDR3 coding sequence is TGTGCCATCAGTGAGTCACCGGGAAACACCATATATTTT. Translated, it gives CAISESPGNTIYF.

This chain connects TRBV19 to TRBJ1-6; a possible D gene is TRBD1 (6 bases). The CDR3 loop spans 13 amino acids. Trimming removed 8 bases at V and 5 bases at J, with 10 bases between. CDR1 is LNHDA and CDR2 is SQIVND in the germline V gene (reference sequence). In DNA, the CDR3 is TGTGCCAGTGGGGGACAAAATAATTCACCCCTCCACTTT. Its translation is CASGGQNNSPLHF. The complete variable domain, with remaining parts taken from reference TRBV19 and TRBJ1-6, reads DGGITQSPKYLFRKEGQNVTLSCEQNLNHDAMYWYRQDPGQGLRLIYYSQIVNDFQKGDIAEGYSVSREKKESFPLTVTSAQKNPTAFYLCASGGQNNSPLHFGNGTRLTVT.

The J gene is TRBJ1-4, the V gene TRBV27; D is ambiguous. Trimming removed 3 bases from V and 2 bases from J, with 10 bases in between. CDR3 length: 15 residues. Looked up from germline, CDR1 is MNHEY and CDR2 is SMNVEV (reference sequence). The CDR3 nucleotides are TGTGCCAGCAGTTTCTTGCAGTCGACTAATGAAAAACTGTTTTTT. Translation gives CASSFLQSTNEKLFF.

The genes are TRBV5-6 and TRBJ1-2; possible D gene TRBD1, 5 bases. The CDR3 runs to 11 residues. V lost 2 bases and J lost 8, with 7 bases in between. Germline assignment: CDR1 SGHDT and CDR2 YYEEEE. CDR3 bases: TGTGCCAGCAGCTTCAGGGCAGGCTACACCTTC. As protein: CASSFRAGYTF.

At least ten counts were recorded for this clone. At one end the junction does not follow the germline gene, possibly because of a read error. The gene calls are TRBV19 and TRBJ1-2; D is ambiguous. The germline V gene encodes CDR1 LNHDA and CDR2 SQIVND (reference sequence). The CDR3 runs to 9 residues. The CDR3 loop is CASKGMKAF. CDR3 nucleotides: TGTGCCAGTAAAGGGATGAAAGCCTTC.

This sequence joins TRBV16 and TRBJ1-2, with D maybe TRBD1 (6 bases). The CDR3 has 16 amino acids. Trimming pared 0 bases from V and 4 bases from J, leaving 15 bases between. The germline V gene encodes CDR1 KGHSY and CDR2 FQNENV. This CDR3 is CASSQSTGASAYGYTF. Written as DNA, the CDR3 is TGTGCCAGCAGCCAATCTACGGGGGCATCGGCCTATGGCTACACCTTC.

This sequence joins TRBV4-3 and TRBJ2-2; TRBD1 is a possible D gene (5 bases). The ends were cut back, 0 bases at V and 3 bases at J, with 14 bases in the middle. The germline V gene encodes CDR1 LGHNA and CDR2 YSLEER. CDR3 length: 17 amino acids. The CDR3 protein is CASSQDGAGAHTGELFF. DNA of the CDR3: TGCGCCAGCAGCCAAGATGGGGCCGGAGCGCACACCGGGGAGCTGTTTTTT.

The chain joins TRBV6-4 to TRBJ1-4, with 7 bases lining up with TRBD1. CDR1 is MRHNA and CDR2 is SNTAGT in the germline V gene. The CDR3 runs 16 residues. J was trimmed by 8 bases and V by 4 bases; bases with no gene match: 13. CDR3 sequence reads: CASSATGVEAGEKLFF. As DNA, the CDR3 is TGTGCCAGCAGTGCCACAGGGGTGGAGGCTGGAGAAAAACTGTTTTTT.

This chain connects TRBV4-2 to TRBJ2-6; TRBD2 matches at 11 bases. The CDR3 has 18 amino acids. Trimming at V came to 3 bases and at J to 0 bases, leaving 4 bases not matched to a gene. Germline CDR1 and CDR2: LGHNA and YNFKEQ. The CDR3 coding sequence is TGTGCCAGCAGCCAGACTAGCGGGGATAGCTCTGGGGCCAACGTCCTGACTTTC. This translates into CASSQTSGDSSGANVLTF.